The source of this T cell receptor beta chain is a study of blood T cell repertoires in COVID-19. Study-wide context: Donors in the United States, Italy and Spain gave samples during acute or convalescent COVID-19. Sample material is recorded as cDNA or gDNA derived from T cells, B-cell-depleted T cells, or PBMCs.

Germline CDR1 is MDHEN and CDR2 is SYDVKM. V was trimmed by 7 bases and J by 6 bases, leaving 29 bases between them. This CDR3 comprises 18 residues. How the authors handled the data: Amplification from reference gene primers served as the basis for estimated nucleated cell counts. Assay used: immunoSEQ multiplex PCR; TCRdb lists only in-frame clones, some missing. That table gives V, J and clone size, and the DNA gave D and trimming. The sample includes roughly 57,000 clones, about 93% of them seen just once. Sequenced material: peripheral blood. The sequence derives from an elderly man with acute or convalescent COVID-19. The chain is built from TRBV28 and TRBJ2-3; weak D call: TRBD2 (8 bases). The CDR3 sequence: CASTPIGQAGGAGDTQYF. CDR3 bases: TGTGCCAGCACCCCAATAGGACAGGCGGGGGGAGCAGGGGATACGCAGTATTTT.